The next 26 T cell receptor beta chains were all read from a single sample in a study of CD8 T cells in ankylosing spondylitis. The study's findings and limits: Typical of ankylosing spondylitis blood, it appeared, was a TCR beta motif of eight highly homologous variants.

The antigens these receptors bind are not known. In TCRdb, the 5' RACE reads were re-called with MiXCR into one record per CDR3 protein. The table shows some 800,000 distinct CDR3 sequences, with approximately 12% occurring only once. Sequences were obtained from blood, either unsorted or a sorted T cell fraction (not recorded which). The receptors originated from a male donor with ankylosing spondylitis.

The sample holds a few counts of this clonotype. The chain has TRBV7-2 and TRBJ2-3; TRBD1 might be the D (6 bases). The V end was cut by 1 base, the J end by 14 bases, with 16 bases between. Per germline, CDR1 SGHTA and CDR2 FQGNSA. CDR3 length: 13 amino acids. The CDR3: CASSLVSEAGVYF. The CDR3 DNA sequence: TGTGCCAGCAGCTTAGTATCTGAGGCAGGGGTGTATTTT.

The V gene is TRBV6-1, the J gene TRBJ1-1; D ambiguous. With 0 bases removed from V and 3 bases from J, the gap between germline ends came to 5 bases. CDR3 length: 13 amino acids. Germline V gene lookup returns CDR1 MNHNS and CDR2 SASEGT. CDR3 residues: CASSEARDTEAFF. The CDR3 DNA is TGTGCCAGCAGTGAAGCGAGGGACACTGAAGCTTTCTTT.

This clonotype came up many times. The rearrangement links TRBV7-2 to TRBJ2-1, with a tentative D call TRBD1 (7 bases). Trimming pared 7 bases from V and 0 bases from J, leaving 13 bases between. CDR3 length equals 15 residues. Germline CDR1 SGHTA, CDR2 FQGNSA. This chain's CDR3 is CASTPGGSSYNEQFF. In nucleotides, the CDR3 is TGTGCCAGCACTCCAGGGGGGAGCTCCTACAATGAGCAGTTCTTC.

This clonotype was counted ten times or more. V and J are TRBV10-3 and TRBJ2-2; maybe TRBD2 (5 bases). The CDR3 covers 13 residues. The germline V gene has CDR1 ENHRY and CDR2 SYGVKD. Trimming took 8 bases from V and 4 from J, leaving 11 bases between them. CDR3 DNA sequence: TGTGCCATCGGACTGACGAGCACCGGGGAGCTGTTTTTT. It is translated as CAIGLTSTGELFF.

V is TRBV20-1 and J is TRBJ1-2; tentative D call: TRBD1 (5 bases). CDR1 and CDR2 (germline): DFQATT, SNEGSKA (reference sequence). This CDR3 has 13 amino acids. V was pared by 2 bases and J by 4 bases, with 11 bases between. This CDR3 is CSARRGGGYGYTF. CDR3 in DNA: TGCAGTGCTAGACGGGGCGGGGGCTATGGCTACACCTTC.

This sequence joins TRBV7-9 and TRBJ1-2; no clear D gene. Germline V lookup: CDR1 SEHNR, CDR2 FQNEAQ (reference sequence). The CDR3 is 16 amino acids. The V end was cut by 3 bases, the J end by 8 bases, with 22 bases between. In DNA form, the CDR3 reads TGTGCCAGCAGCTTTCAATTTCTTTCGGGCGGCGGGGGCTACACCTTC. Protein product: CASSFQFLSGGGGYTF.

The chain combines TRBV21-1 with TRBJ1-1; the D call in the table, TRBD1, was not verified against the DNA. TRBV21-1 is classified as a pseudogene. The length of the CDR3 is 15 residues. CDR3: CASSKADREDTEAFF. DNA of the CDR3: TGTGCCAGCAGCAAAGCCGACAGGGAGGACACTGAAGCTTTCTTT.

The chain combines TRBV7-2 with TRBJ2-7, with D possibly TRBD2 on 5 matching bases. V was trimmed by 3 bases and J by 0 bases, leaving 12 bases between them. Looked up from germline, CDR1 is SGHTA and CDR2 is FQGNSA. The CDR3 spans 15 residues. The CDR3 reads CASSFRTDFSYEQYF. Here the CDR3 DNA reads TGTGCCAGCAGCTTTCGGACGGACTTCTCCTACGAGCAGTACTTC.

The rearrangement links TRBV11-3 to TRBJ2-5, with D possibly called TRBD1 or TRBD2 (6 bases each). CDR1 is SGHNT, CDR2 YENEEA, per germline. Deletions cut 5 bases from V and 2 bases from J, with 15 bases between. The CDR3 extends over 15 amino acids. CDR3 region: CASSRGTTKQETQYF. Here the CDR3 DNA reads TGTGCCAGCAGCCGGGGGACAACAAAACAAGAGACCCAGTACTTC.

This sequence joins TRBV20-1 and TRBJ1-1, with D perhaps TRBD1 (5 bases). The V and J ends lost 0 bases and 7 bases respectively, with 15 bases between them. CDR1 is DFQATT and CDR2 is SNEGSKA in the germline V gene (reference sequence). This CDR3 has 14 amino acids. CDR3 DNA sequence: TGCAGTGCTAGAGATTTTAGGGGAGGTGATGAAGCTTTCTTT. This codes for CSARDFRGGDEAFF.

This clonotype was detected only a few times. The CDR3 is CSARKGAGGEQYF. The CDR3 DNA sequence: TGCAGTGCTAGGAAGGGGGCCGGAGGCGAGCAGTACTTC. The rearrangement joins TRBV20-1 to TRBJ2-7, with 7 bases lining up with TRBD1. From germline, CDR1 is DFQATT and CDR2 SNEGSKA (reference sequence). After removal of 3 bases from V and 6 bases from J, the junction contained 8 bases not matched to a gene. The CDR3 totals 13 residues.

Details on this clonotype: A much larger clone lies a single base off, so this may be a read error. The V and J genes are TRBV7-2 and TRBJ2-6; no clear D. This CDR3 has 14 amino acids. Germline-derived CDR1 and CDR2 are SGHTA and FQGNSA. The chain's CDR3 is CANGENSWANVLTF. CDR3 in DNA: TGTGCCAATGGAGAAAACTCTTGGGCCAACGTCCTGACTTTC. Full variable domain (outside the CDR3, taken from reference TRBV7-2 and TRBJ2-6): GAGVSQSPSNKVTEKGKDVELRCDPISGHTALYWYRQSLGQGLEFLIYFQGNSAPDKSGLPSDRFSAERTGGSVSTLTIQRTQQEDSAVYLCANGENSWANVLTFGAGSRLTVL.

The chain has TRBV27 and TRBJ2-5; D tentatively fits TRBD1 or TRBD2 (5 bases each). V was cut by 8 bases and J by 7 bases, with 14 bases left in between. The CDR3 contains 12 residues. CDR1 MNHEY and CDR2 SMNVEV come from the germline V gene (reference sequence). The CDR3 sequence: CASAGDGWTQYF. DNA for the CDR3: TGTGCCAGCGCCGGGGACGGCTGGACCCAGTACTTC.

This clonotype was found many times. This chain joins TRBV10-3 and TRBJ2-5, with 7 bases identical to TRBD1. CDR3 length: 15 residues. Germline V gene data show CDR1 as ENHRY and CDR2 as SYGVKD. The V segment lost 4 bases and the J segment 2 bases; nucleotides outside the gene matches: 7. The CDR3 sequence is CAISVLKGQQETQYF. CDR3 sequence (DNA): TGTGCCATCAGTGTCCTCAAGGGACAGCAAGAGACCCAGTACTTC.

The rearrangement links TRBV20-1 to TRBJ2-3, with D uncertain. Germline CDR1 and CDR2: DFQATT and SNEGSKA (reference sequence). This CDR3 spans 12 amino acids. Trimming took 4 bases from V and 4 from J, leaving 9 bases between them. The CDR3 loop is CSAKLGSDTQYF. Written as DNA, the CDR3 is TGCAGTGCTAAATTAGGGTCAGATACGCAGTATTTT.

This chain links TRBV28 with TRBJ1-1, with a possible D match to TRBD1 (6 bases). This CDR3 is built from 11 residues. Trimming removed 6 bases at V and 7 bases at J, with 9 bases between. Per the germline V gene, CDR1 is MDHEN and CDR2 is SYDVKM. The CDR3 nucleotides read TGTGCCAGCAGCGGACAGAGTGAAGCTTTCTTT. Translating it yields CASSGQSEAFF.

The chain is built from TRBV6-5 and TRBJ2-3; TRBD2 agrees at 11 bases. CDR3 length: 16 residues. V lost 5 bases and J lost 6; bases outside the gene matches: 10. Germline lookup yields CDR1 MNHEY and CDR2 SVGAGI. The CDR3 loop reads CASSLLLAGGLDTQYF. In nucleotides, the CDR3 is TGTGCCAGCAGTCTACTCCTAGCGGGGGGCTTGGATACGCAGTATTTT.

V usage is TRBV3-1 and J usage is TRBJ1-1; D unresolved. The germline V gene encodes CDR1 LGHDT and CDR2 YNNKEL (reference sequence). Trimming removed 1 base at V and 8 bases at J, with 11 bases between. This CDR3 has 13 amino acids. For the CDR3, the DNA is TGTGCCAGCAGCCAAGTAGGTACAACAGAAGCTTTCTTT. Translated: CASSQVGTTEAFF. Full variable domain (missing parts from reference TRBV3-1 and TRBJ1-1): DTAVSQTPKYLVTQMGNDKSIKCEQNLGHDTMYWYKQDSKKFLKIMFSYNNKELIINETVPNRFSPKSPDKAHLNLHINSLELGDSAVYFCASSQVGTTEAFFGQGTRLTVV.

This clonotype came up a few times. The chain carries TRBV28 and TRBJ2-1; D possibly corresponds to TRBD2 (6 bases). Germline values: CDR1 MDHEN, CDR2 SYDVKM. The CDR3 consists of 14 residues. V was trimmed by 7 bases and J by 10 bases, leaving 20 bases between them. The CDR3 DNA follows: TGTGCCAGCACCCTTAGCGGAGGGGAGAGGGAGCAGTTCTTC. Its protein product is CASTLSGGEREQFF.

V and J are TRBV20-1 and TRBJ2-5, with TRBD2 identical over 11 bases. CDR1 and CDR2 from the germline V gene are DFQATT and SNEGSKA (reference sequence). The CDR3 is made up of 15 amino acids. Trimming cost V 4 bases and J 7 bases; bases outside gene matches: 11. CDR3 protein: CSATLAGATKGTQYF. The CDR3 DNA reads as TGCAGTGCTACACTAGCGGGGGCAACTAAAGGGACCCAGTACTTC.

This chain joins TRBV20-1 and TRBJ2-2; possibly TRBD2 for D (5 bases). Germline loops: CDR1 DFQATT, CDR2 SNEGSKA (reference sequence). The CDR3 totals 15 residues. The V end was cut by 0 bases, the J end by 6 bases, with 14 bases between. Here the CDR3 reads CSARDLRGFAGELFF. The CDR3 DNA sequence: TGCAGTGCTAGAGATCTACGGGGTTTTGCCGGGGAGCTGTTTTTT.

Here the CDR3 reads CSAARVPGEQYF. The CDR3, as DNA: TGCAGTGCTGCTCGGGTCCCCGGGGAGCAGTACTTC. This chain uses TRBV20-1 with TRBJ2-7; no clear D gene. Germline CDR1 is DFQATT and CDR2 is SNEGSKA (reference sequence). Trimming took 5 bases from V and 7 from J, leaving 15 bases between them. This CDR3 contains 12 residues.

The chain combines TRBV2 with TRBJ2-1, with D possibly matching TRBD2 (5 bases). V was pared by 7 bases and J by 0 bases, with 13 bases between. This CDR3 contains 15 residues. CDR1 and CDR2 from the germline V gene are SNHLY and FYNNEI. CDR3 in amino acids: CASKRETSSYNEQFF. Written as DNA, the CDR3 is TGTGCCAGCAAAAGGGAGACGAGCTCCTACAATGAGCAGTTCTTC.

CDR3 in DNA: TGTGCCAGCAGCTTAGTGGGGCAGGGTGGTTTGGAGACCCAGTACTTC. Translating gives CASSLVGQGGLETQYF. The rearrangement joins TRBV7-2 to TRBJ2-5; TRBD1 is a possible D gene (5 bases). V lost 1 base and J lost 5, with 17 bases in between. CDR3 length equals 16 residues. Looked up from germline, CDR1 is SGHTA and CDR2 is FQGNSA. Variable domain in full (rest from reference TRBV7-2 and TRBJ2-5): GAGVSQSPSNKVTEKGKDVELRCDPISGHTALYWYRQSLGQGLEFLIYFQGNSAPDKSGLPSDRFSAERTGGSVSTLTIQRTQQEDSAVYLCASSLVGQGGLETQYFGPGTRLLVL.

This clonotype was counted a few times. The chain is built from TRBV29-1 and TRBJ2-1; 12 bases are shared with TRBD1. This CDR3 spans 14 amino acids. CDR1 is SQVTM, CDR2 ANQGSEA, per germline. V shed 6 bases, J shed 7 bases, and the junction held 7 bases outside the gene matches. CDR3 sequence reads: CSVWDRGLRNEQFF. The CDR3 nucleotides read TGCAGCGTATGGGACAGGGGGCTTAGGAATGAGCAGTTCTTC.

This clonotype was detected many times. V is TRBV7-9 and J is TRBJ1-1; D call uncertain. Trimming left V 2 bases short and J 0 bases short, with 10 bases between. The CDR3 has 15 residues. CDR1 SEHNR and CDR2 FQNEAQ come from the germline V gene (reference sequence). CDR3 sequence reads: CASSLPGRMNTEAFF. CDR3 bases: TGTGCCAGCAGCTTACCCGGACGGATGAACACTGAAGCTTTCTTT.